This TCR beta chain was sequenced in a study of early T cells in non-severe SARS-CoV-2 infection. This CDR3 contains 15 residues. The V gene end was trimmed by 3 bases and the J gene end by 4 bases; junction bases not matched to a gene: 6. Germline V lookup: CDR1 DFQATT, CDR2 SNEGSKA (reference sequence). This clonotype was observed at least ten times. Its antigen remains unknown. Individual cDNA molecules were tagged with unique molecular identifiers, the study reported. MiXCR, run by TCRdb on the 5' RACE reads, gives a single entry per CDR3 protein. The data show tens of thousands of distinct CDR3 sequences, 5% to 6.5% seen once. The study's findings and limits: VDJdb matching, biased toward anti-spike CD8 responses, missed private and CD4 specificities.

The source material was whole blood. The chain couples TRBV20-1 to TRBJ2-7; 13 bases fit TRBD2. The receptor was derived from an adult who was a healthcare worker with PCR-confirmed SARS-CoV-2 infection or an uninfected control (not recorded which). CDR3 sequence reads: CSASPRTSGRYEQYF. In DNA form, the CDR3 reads TGCAGTGCTAGCCCCCGGACTAGCGGGAGATACGAGCAGTACTTC.